The entry below gives a single T cell receptor beta chain sequence along with its context. What it binds is unknown. Germline V CDR1 and CDR2: LNHDA, SQIVND (reference sequence). This CDR3 is 15 amino acids long. Trimming took off 3 bases at V and 1 base at J, with 9 bases between the two ends. The data were produced by immunoSEQ multiplex PCR, yet TCRdb's version contains in-frame clones alone and is incomplete. The table records almost 85,000 clones, around 84% of them present only once. This entry comes from a study of cytotoxic CD8 clonotypes in ibrutinib-treated CLL. Overall study findings and caveats: Timing of sampling differed between sustained-remission and progressing patients.

The sample consisted of PBMCs, taken before ibrutinib treatment. The V and J genes are TRBV19 and TRBJ1-4, with D perhaps TRBD1 (6 bases). The clonotype originates from a human donor with chronic lymphocytic leukemia. CDR3 coding DNA: TGTGCCAGTAGTATGTGGACAGAAACTAATGAAAAACTGTTTTTT. As protein: CASSMWTETNEKLFF.